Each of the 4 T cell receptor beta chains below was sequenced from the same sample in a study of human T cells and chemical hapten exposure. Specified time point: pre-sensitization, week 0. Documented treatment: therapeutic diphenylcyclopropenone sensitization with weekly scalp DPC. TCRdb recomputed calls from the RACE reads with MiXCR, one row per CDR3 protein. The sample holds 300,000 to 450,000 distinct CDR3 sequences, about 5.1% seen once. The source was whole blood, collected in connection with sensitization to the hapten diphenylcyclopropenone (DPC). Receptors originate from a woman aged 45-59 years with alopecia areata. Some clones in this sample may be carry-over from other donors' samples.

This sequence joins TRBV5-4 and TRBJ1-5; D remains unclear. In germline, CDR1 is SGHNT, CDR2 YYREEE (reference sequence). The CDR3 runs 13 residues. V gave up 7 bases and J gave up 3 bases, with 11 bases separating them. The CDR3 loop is CASGLDPNQPQHF. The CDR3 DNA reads TGTGCCAGCGGCCTGGATCCCAATCAGCCCCAGCATTTT.

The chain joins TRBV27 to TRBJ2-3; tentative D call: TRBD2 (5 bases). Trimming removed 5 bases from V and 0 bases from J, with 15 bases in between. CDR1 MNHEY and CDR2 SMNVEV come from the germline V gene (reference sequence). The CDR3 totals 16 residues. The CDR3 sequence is CASSPPGLRSTDTQYF. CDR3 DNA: TGTGCCAGCAGTCCGCCCGGACTCCGGAGCACAGATACGCAGTATTTT.

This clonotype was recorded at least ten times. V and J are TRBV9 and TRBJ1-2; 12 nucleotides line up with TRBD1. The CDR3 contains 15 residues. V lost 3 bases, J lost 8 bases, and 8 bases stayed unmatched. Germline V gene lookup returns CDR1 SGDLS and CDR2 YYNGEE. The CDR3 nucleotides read TGTGCCAGCAGCGAGTGGGACAGGGGGCAAAGAGGCTACACCTTC. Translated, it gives CASSEWDRGQRGYTF.

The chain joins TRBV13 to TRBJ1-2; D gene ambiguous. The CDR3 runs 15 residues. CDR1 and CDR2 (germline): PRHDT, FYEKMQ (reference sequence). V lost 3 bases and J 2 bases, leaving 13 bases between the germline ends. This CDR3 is CASSLVGSVNYGYTF. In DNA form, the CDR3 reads TGTGCCAGCAGCTTGGTGGGCAGTGTAAACTATGGCTACACCTTC.